This T cell receptor (beta chain) was captured in a study of blood T cell repertoires in COVID-19. Study-wide context: Samples of COVID-19 (acute and convalescent) were obtained from the United States, Italy and Spain.

Here immunoSEQ multiplex PCR was the method, and the copy in TCRdb shows in-frame clones only, minus some. The data hold 150,000 to 200,000 clones, with roughly three quarters observed a single time. V dropped 4 bases and J dropped 4; count of bases not matched to a gene: 10. The CDR3 loop spans 16 amino acids. Germline V gives CDR1 SGHTA, CDR2 FQGTGA. The origin of this receptor is a woman aged 45-60 years with acute COVID-19. This chain connects TRBV7-3 to TRBJ1-1, with TRBD1 matching over 9 bases. The source material was PBMCs or T cells enriched from blood (not recorded which). The CDR3 DNA is TGTGCCAGCAGCTCCAATACAGGGGGCCGTGGCACTGAAGCTTTCTTT. Translated, it gives CASSSNTGGRGTEAFF.